Described below is a single T cell receptor (beta chain) sequence and its context. Study processing details: The authors estimated nucleated cell counts from reference gene primer amplification. Only in-frame clones appear in the TCRdb table, and some are missing; sequencing was by immunoSEQ multiplex PCR. The DNA was the basis for D and trimming; V, J and clone size are from that table. The sample lists around 140,000 clones, approximately 90% seen once, with around 1.5% in the top ten. This record comes from a study of blood T cell repertoires in COVID-19. Study overall: Material from acute and convalescent COVID-19 was sourced from the United States, Italy and Spain.

The V end was cut by 2 bases, the J end by 0 bases, with 9 bases between. Germline CDR1 reads SGHRS; CDR2 reads YFSETQ. CDR3 length: 14 amino acids. Sequencing was carried out using peripheral blood. The sequence was collected from a human donor in a cohort sampled during active COVID-19. The gene calls are TRBV5-1 and TRBJ2-7, with D perhaps matching TRBD1 (5 bases). DNA of the CDR3: TGCGCCAGCAGCTTTACCAGGGCCTCCTACGAGCAGTACTTC. Translating gives CASSFTRASYEQYF.